This entry lists 7 T cell receptor beta chains sequenced from one sample in a study of cytomegalovirus exposure and HLA in healthy donors. 60 Vbeta and 13 Jbeta primers were used in PCR. Produced via immunoSEQ multiplex PCR; TCRdb's table is partial and in-frame only. The table shows roughly 100,000 clones, with about 13% occurring only once. Input material: PBMCs. Receptor source: a man aged 40-55 years in good health and CMV-seropositive.

This clone was counted only a few times. V is TRBV28 and J is TRBJ1-2; 9 nucleotides align to TRBD1. The length of the CDR3 is 16 residues. Trimming took 6 bases from V and 8 from J; bases not matched to a gene: 16. Germline V gene lookup returns CDR1 MDHEN and CDR2 SYDVKM. The CDR3, as DNA: TGTGCCAGCAGCCCCCTCGGCGGGACAGGGCGAAAGGGCTACACCTTC. Translated: CASSPLGGTGRKGYTF.

The chain couples TRBV6-6 to TRBJ1-5; perhaps TRBD1 as D (5 bases). Germline CDR1 is MNHNY and CDR2 is SVGAGI (reference sequence). CDR3 length: 16 residues. Trimming cost V 5 bases and J 0 bases, with 14 bases left between them. CDR3 protein: CASSARQPSSNQPQHF. DNA for the CDR3: TGTGCCAGCAGTGCGCGACAGCCTTCTAGCAATCAGCCCCAGCATTTT.

The V call is TRBV5-6, the J call TRBJ2-7, with D perhaps TRBD2 (6 bases). The CDR3 covers 14 residues. The germline gives CDR1 SGHDT, CDR2 YYEEEE. The germline V and J ends were trimmed by 4 bases and 0 bases, with 11 bases remaining between them. In DNA, the CDR3 is TGTGCCAGCAGCCCGCTAGCGATCTCCTACGAGCAGTACTTC. Translation gives CASSPLAISYEQYF.

This clone has just a few counts. This chain links TRBV7-9 with TRBJ2-7; TRBD1 matches at 9 bases. Germline V lookup: CDR1 SEHNR, CDR2 FQNEAQ (reference sequence). V shed 5 bases and J 5 bases; nucleotides not matched to a gene: 13. This CDR3 comprises 16 residues. CDR3 amino acids: CASSMLPGQGTHEQYF. The CDR3 DNA follows: TGTGCCAGCAGCATGTTACCGGGACAGGGTACCCACGAGCAGTACTTC.

The chain has TRBV2 and TRBJ1-4; 8 bases fit TRBD1. Unmatched junction bases numbered 4, after V lost 8 bases and J lost 5 bases. Per the germline V gene, CDR1 is SNHLY and CDR2 is FYNNEI. The CDR3 length is 13 residues. CDR3 protein: CASRTGWNEKLFF. CDR3 DNA sequence: TGTGCCAGCCGGACAGGGTGGAATGAAAAACTGTTTTTT.

This chain joins TRBV7-2 and TRBJ2-7; D is possibly TRBD2 (5 bases). Between the trimmed V and J ends, which lost 1 base and 3 bases, there was a span of 13 bases. The CDR3 runs to 15 residues. The germline V gene encodes CDR1 SGHTA and CDR2 FQGNSA. The CDR3 region has the DNA TGTGCCAGCAGCTTAGGGCTGCGGGTGCTCTACGAGCAGTACTTC. Amino acid sequence: CASSLGLRVLYEQYF.

The chain employs TRBV5-4 and TRBJ2-1; no clear D gene. Germline loops: CDR1 SGHNT, CDR2 YYREEE (reference sequence). The CDR3 loop spans 13 amino acids. V shed 4 bases and J shed 8 bases, with 13 bases lying between them. The chain's CDR3 is CASSAGGRDEQFF. The CDR3, as DNA: TGTGCCAGCAGCGCTGGTGGTAGAGATGAGCAGTTCTTC.